A single sample gave rise to the 21 T cell receptor beta chains below, sequenced in a study of T cells in Graves' hyperthyroidism and ophthalmopathy. RNA transcripts yielded amplified TCR beta CDR3 regions. Initially, a first-round RT-PCR of the TCR CDR3 employed the HTBI primer set. TCRdb processed the multiplex PCR reads anew with MiXCR; each CDR3 protein has one entry. The data show hundreds of thousands of distinct CDR3 sequences, with over 11% seen just once and 4.5% to 6% held by the top ten. The specimen sequenced was blood. The receptors were gathered from a woman aged 30 to 39 with Graves' hyperthyroidism that later progressed to Graves' ophthalmopathy.

This clonotype was observed at least ten times. This chain joins TRBV29-1 and TRBJ1-1; D may be TRBD1 (5 bases). Trimming stripped 8 bases from V and 3 bases from J, with 16 bases between. This CDR3 contains 13 residues. Germline assignment: CDR1 SQVTM and CDR2 ANQGSEA. In DNA, the CDR3 is TGCAGCTCCACCGAGGGGTCCGACACTGAAGCTTTCTTT. Translation gives CSSTEGSDTEAFF.

This clonotype was found many times. The rearrangement links TRBV2 to TRBJ2-3, with D uncertain. Germline lookup yields CDR1 SNHLY and CDR2 FYNNEI. The V and J ends lost 2 bases and 6 bases respectively, with 12 bases between them. The length of the CDR3 is 14 residues. CDR3 sequence reads: CASSETSTKDTQYF. CDR3 coding DNA: TGTGCCAGCAGTGAAACGTCGACGAAGGATACGCAGTATTTT.

This clonotype showed up many times. The rearrangement joins TRBV28 to TRBJ1-2, with D uncertain. CDR1 and CDR2 from the germline V gene are MDHEN and SYDVKM. Trimming pared 2 bases from V and 7 bases from J, leaving 11 bases between. The CDR3 is 13 residues long. The CDR3, as DNA: TGTGCCAGCAGTTTAAGCTTGATGGGTGGCTACACCTTC. Its translation: CASSLSLMGGYTF.

A word on this clonotype: The final CDR3 position lacks the conserved phenylalanine or tryptophan, pointing to a likely read error. The chain has TRBV4-1 and TRBJ2-7; no reliable D call. The CDR3 extends over 12 amino acids. The germline V gene encodes CDR1 MGHRA and CDR2 YSYEKL. The V end lost 1 base, the J end lost 4 bases, and 5 bases lay between the germline ends. The CDR3 DNA reads as TGCGCCAGCAGCCAAGGGGGATACGAGCAGTACCTC. Amino acid sequence: CASSQGGYEQYL.

This clonotype was seen a few times. The rearrangement uses TRBV5-8 and TRBJ1-2; tentatively, D is TRBD1 (6 bases). V was shortened by 3 bases and J by 4 bases, with 16 bases between the two germline ends. The V gene's germline CDR1 is SGHTS and CDR2 YDEGEE. The CDR3 has 15 amino acids. CDR3 coding DNA: TGTGCCAGCAGCTCACCGGGACAAATAATCTATGGCTACACCTTC. Its protein product is CASSSPGQIIYGYTF.

The V gene is TRBV5-6, the J gene TRBJ2-1, with 12 bases lining up with TRBD2. The germline V gene encodes CDR1 SGHDT and CDR2 YYEEEE. V lost 1 base, J lost 7 bases, and 18 bases stayed unmatched. The CDR3 loop spans 20 amino acids. CDR3 sequence: CASSLLLGGTSGPSGNEQFF. CDR3 coding DNA: TGTGCCAGCAGCTTGTTATTAGGTGGGACTAGCGGGCCCTCGGGGAATGAGCAGTTCTTC.

This clonotype was picked up many times. The CDR3 DNA reads TGTGCCTGGGCGGGACAGGGCCCAGAGACCCAGTACTTC. It translates to CAWAGQGPETQYF. The rearrangement joins TRBV30 to TRBJ2-5, with 9 bases identical to TRBD1. The germline V gene encodes CDR1 GTSNPN and CDR2 SVGIG (reference sequence). V shed 5 bases and J 4 bases; nucleotides not matched to a gene: 5. The CDR3 covers 13 residues. The variable domain in full, completed from reference TRBV30 and TRBJ2-5, reads SQTIHQWPATLVQPVGSPLSLECTVEGTSNPNLYWYRQAAGRGLQLLFYSVGIGQISSEVPQNLSASRPQDRQFILSSKKLLLSDSGFYLCAWAGQGPETQYFGPGTRLLVL.

The chain joins TRBV19 to TRBJ1-5; TRBD1 aligns across 8 bases. After removal of 11 bases from V and 1 base from J, the junction contained 13 bases not matched to a gene. Germline lookup yields CDR1 LNHDA and CDR2 SQIVND (reference sequence). This CDR3 is 16 amino acids long. This CDR3 is CAGTKAGGESNQPQHF. Written as DNA, the CDR3 is TGTGCCGGTACCAAAGCAGGGGGCGAAAGCAATCAGCCCCAGCATTTT.

This clonotype was counted at least ten times. V gene TRBV20-1 combines with J gene TRBJ2-3, with 14 bases fitting TRBD2. Trimming cost V 0 bases and J 6 bases; bases outside gene matches: 14. CDR3 length: 19 amino acids. Germline CDR1 reads DFQATT; CDR2 reads SNEGSKA (reference sequence). The CDR3 DNA reads as TGCAGTGCTAGAGATAGGAGCGGGACTAGCGGGAGCACCTCGGATACGCAGTATTTT. Its protein is CSARDRSGTSGSTSDTQYF.

This clonotype was observed at least ten times. J is TRBJ2-1 and V is TRBV28; 14 bases match TRBD2. The CDR3 totals 15 residues. The V segment lost 7 bases and the J segment 7 bases; nucleotides outside the gene matches: 6. In germline, CDR1 is MDHEN, CDR2 SYDVKM. The CDR3 spells CASKGRTSGRNEQFF. The CDR3 DNA is TGTGCCAGCAAAGGCAGGACTAGCGGGAGGAATGAGCAGTTCTTC.

The sample holds many counts of this clonotype. This sequence joins TRBV19 and TRBJ2-2, with 11 bases aligning to TRBD1. The trim removed 3 bases at V and 4 bases at J, leaving 4 bases unmatched. Germline assignment: CDR1 LNHDA and CDR2 SQIVND (reference sequence). CDR3 length equals 16 residues. CDR3 bases: TGTGCCAGTAGTATCGGGACAGGGGGGACCACCGGGGAGCTGTTTTTT. This translates into CASSIGTGGTTGELFF.

This clonotype was seen ten or more times. The DNA of the CDR3 is TGTGCCAGCAGTTTGCATTCGGCCGGGGAAGGTGAGCAGTTCTTC. Amino acids: CASSLHSAGEGEQFF. The J gene is TRBJ2-1, the V gene TRBV12-3 or TRBV12-4, with D perhaps TRBD2 (5 bases). The V and J ends lost 3 bases and 9 bases respectively, with 18 bases between them. There are 15 residues in the CDR3.

This clonotype appeared a few times. CDR3 residues: CASGDSGAIYNEQFF. The CDR3 nucleotides are TGTGCCAGCGGAGATAGCGGGGCAATCTACAATGAGCAGTTCTTC. V and J are TRBV12-3 or TRBV12-4 and TRBJ2-1, with 8 positions matching TRBD2. This CDR3 spans 15 amino acids. V shed 8 bases, J shed 3 bases, and the junction held 9 bases outside the gene matches.

This clonotype has only a few counts. V gene TRBV14 combines with J gene TRBJ2-7; D remains unclear. Trimming removed 4 bases at V and 2 bases at J, with 9 bases between. The V gene's germline CDR1 is SGHDN and CDR2 FVKESK. CDR3 size: 13 residues. Here the CDR3 DNA reads TGTGCCAGCAGCCCCCCGATGGCCTACGAGCAGTACTTC. Protein sequence: CASSPPMAYEQYF.

This clonotype was counted a few times. This chain links TRBV4-1 with TRBJ2-1; 7 positions agree with TRBD2. The germline V gene has CDR1 MGHRA and CDR2 YSYEKL. J lost 6 bases, V lost 2 bases, and 10 bases had no gene match. The CDR3 sequence is 16 residues long. The CDR3 region is CASSQLRPGGGNEQFF. In nucleotides, the CDR3 is TGCGCCAGCAGCCAACTCCGTCCGGGAGGTGGCAATGAGCAGTTCTTC.

This clonotype has a count of ten or more. J is TRBJ2-5 and V is TRBV10-2; D perhaps matches TRBD2 (5 bases). The CDR3 has 13 amino acids. V was pared by 2 bases and J by 5 bases, with 9 bases between. The V gene's germline CDR1 is WSHSY and CDR2 SAAADI. The CDR3 spells CASSETRRETQYF. CDR3 sequence (DNA): TGCGCCAGCAGTGAGACCCGGAGGGAGACCCAGTACTTC.

This clonotype appeared many times. This sequence joins TRBV5-1 and TRBJ1-2; D call uncertain. V was cut by 0 bases and J by 4 bases, with 13 bases left in between. Germline CDR1 SGHRS, CDR2 YFSETQ. This CDR3 has 15 residues. In DNA, the CDR3 is TGCGCCAGCAGCTTGGGAGCTGGACTTTTCTATGGCTACACCTTC. Residues: CASSLGAGLFYGYTF.

This clonotype was recorded at least ten times. This sequence joins TRBV29-1 and TRBJ1-2, with unresolved D. The length of the CDR3 is 11 residues. Per the germline V gene, CDR1 is SQVTM and CDR2 is ANQGSEA. Trimming took 6 bases from V and 1 from J, leaving 6 bases between them. In nucleotides, the CDR3 is TGCAGCGTCCAGTTTAACTATGGCTACACCTTC. This translates into CSVQFNYGYTF.

This clonotype appeared many times. This chain uses TRBV6-1 with TRBJ2-7, with TRBD2 matching 8 bases. With V trimmed by 11 bases and J by 5 bases, 11 bases remained unmatched. The CDR3 runs to 13 residues. CDR1 and CDR2 from the germline V gene are MNHNS and SASEGT. The CDR3 coding sequence is TGTGCCTTGGCGGGGGGCTCGTCGGACGAGCAGTACTTC. Translating gives CALAGGSSDEQYF.

This clonotype occurred a few times. V gene TRBV12-3 or TRBV12-4 combines with J gene TRBJ1-6; no definite D call. This CDR3 comprises 15 residues. Deletions cut 8 bases from V and 0 bases from J, with 11 bases between. The CDR3 here is CASLPQSSYNSPLHF. The CDR3 bases are TGTGCCAGCCTCCCCCAGAGCTCCTATAATTCACCCCTCCACTTT.

This clonotype occurred many times. V is TRBV20-1 and J is TRBJ2-1; 10 bases map to TRBD2. The trim removed 3 bases at V and 5 bases at J, leaving 10 bases unmatched. Germline V CDR1 and CDR2: DFQATT, SNEGSKA (reference sequence). The CDR3 is 16 amino acids. The CDR3 DNA reads as TGCAGTGCTAGTGGCCTAGCGGGAGATTTGGACAATGAGCAGTTCTTC. It specifies CSASGLAGDLDNEQFF.